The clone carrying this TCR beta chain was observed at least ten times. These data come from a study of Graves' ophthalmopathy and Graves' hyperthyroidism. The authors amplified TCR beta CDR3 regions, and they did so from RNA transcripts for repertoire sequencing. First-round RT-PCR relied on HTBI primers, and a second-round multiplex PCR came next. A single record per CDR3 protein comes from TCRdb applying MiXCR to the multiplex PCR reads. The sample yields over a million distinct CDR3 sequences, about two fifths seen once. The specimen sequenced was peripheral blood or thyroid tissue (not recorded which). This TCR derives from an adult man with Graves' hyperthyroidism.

This CDR3 is CASSQIQGAHEKLFF. The CDR3 bases are TGTGCCAGCAGCCAGATACAGGGGGCTCATGAAAAACTGTTTTTT. The chain is built from TRBV14 and TRBJ1-4; 9 nucleotides align to TRBD1. V was pared by 3 bases and J by 6 bases, with 5 bases of the junction left unmatched. The CDR3 contains 15 residues. Germline assignment: CDR1 SGHDN and CDR2 FVKESK.